This T cell receptor beta chain was identified during a study of early T cells in non-severe SARS-CoV-2 infection. Looking at the study overall: Bulk RNA isolated from unsorted whole blood underwent sequencing; chains were not paired. Findings of the study overall: Matching against VDJdb likely underestimated virus-specific expansions, favoring anti-spike CD8.

This clonotype was found many times. Its antigen is unidentified. Germline V gene lookup returns CDR1 MNHNS and CDR2 SASEGT. The CDR3 extends over 13 amino acids. The V gene lost 6 bases and the J gene lost 3 bases, with 9 bases spanning the gap. The protocol attached unique molecular identifiers to individual cDNA molecules. Each CDR3 protein gets one entry after TCRdb re-called the 5' RACE reads with MiXCR. The sample holds more than 20,000 distinct CDR3 sequences; 4.2% are singletons and the top ten take about 4.6%. Sequenced sample: whole blood. The clonotype was recovered from an adult who was a healthcare worker with PCR-confirmed SARS-CoV-2 infection or an uninfected control (not recorded which). The V and J genes are TRBV6-1 and TRBJ1-5, with D perhaps matching TRBD1 (5 bases). The DNA of the CDR3 is TGTGCCAGCAGCCTGACAGTCAATCAGCCCCAGCATTTT. As protein: CASSLTVNQPQHF.